Presented here are 25 T cell receptor beta chains from one specimen sequenced in a study of cytomegalovirus exposure and HLA in healthy donors. Produced via immunoSEQ multiplex PCR; TCRdb's table is partial and in-frame only. The sample includes some 260,000 clones, about 90% of them seen just once. Sequencing was carried out using PBMCs. Receptor source: a woman under 40 in good health and CMV-seronegative.

The genes are TRBV19 and TRBJ2-5; 10 positions match TRBD2. The germline gives CDR1 LNHDA, CDR2 SQIVND (reference sequence). The CDR3 is 16 amino acids. J lost 0 bases, V lost 5 bases, and 6 bases had no gene match. CDR3 protein: CASSATSGNYQETQYF. The CDR3 DNA sequence: TGTGCCAGTAGTGCTACTAGCGGGAACTACCAAGAGACCCAGTACTTC.

This clone has just one count. The CDR3 is CASSYLQGASEKLFF. CDR3 nucleotides: TGTGCCAGCAGTTACTTACAGGGGGCCAGTGAAAAACTGTTTTTT. The rearrangement links TRBV6-5 to TRBJ1-4; 9 nucleotides line up with TRBD1. J was trimmed by 7 bases and V by 1 base; bases with no gene match: 4. The germline V gene has CDR1 MNHEY and CDR2 SVGAGI. This CDR3 has 15 amino acids.

This chain joins TRBV2 and TRBJ2-7, with 13 bases fitting TRBD2. The CDR3 runs to 16 residues. With 6 bases clipped from V and 3 bases from J, the junction kept 8 bases outside the gene matches. Germline CDR1 is SNHLY and CDR2 is FYNNEI. CDR3 sequence reads: CASSMGTSGTDYEQYF. CDR3 DNA sequence: TGTGCCAGCAGCATGGGGACTAGCGGGACTGACTACGAGCAGTACTTC.

The V gene is TRBV7-9, the J gene TRBJ1-2; D is perhaps TRBD1 (5 bases). V lost 1 base, J lost 2 bases, and 14 bases lay in between. Germline values: CDR1 SEHNR, CDR2 FQNEAQ (reference sequence). The CDR3 contains 16 residues. This CDR3 is CASSLEAGSRNYGYTF. The CDR3 region has the DNA TGTGCCAGCAGCTTAGAGGCAGGGAGTAGGAACTATGGCTACACCTTC.

The CDR3, as DNA: TGTGCCAGCAGTTACCACAGTCGGGAGACCCAGTACTTC. The encoded protein is CASSYHSRETQYF. The rearrangement uses TRBV6-5 and TRBJ2-5; D call uncertain. This CDR3 comprises 13 residues. Germline V gene sequence: CDR1 MNHEY, CDR2 SVGAGI. The V end was cut by 2 bases, the J end by 5 bases, with 9 bases between.

The gene calls are TRBV27 and TRBJ2-1; the match to TRBD2 covers 14 bases. This CDR3 is 16 amino acids long. The trim removed 5 bases at V and 9 bases at J, leaving 9 bases unmatched. Germline assignment: CDR1 MNHEY and CDR2 SMNVEV (reference sequence). The DNA for the CDR3 is TGTGCCAGCAGTCCCCGACTAGCGGGAGGGCCCAGTGAGCAGTTCTTC. Its translation: CASSPRLAGGPSEQFF.

The chain combines TRBV9 with TRBJ2-7, with TRBD1 identical over 9 bases. This CDR3 has 14 residues. The germline V gene has CDR1 SGDLS and CDR2 YYNGEE. With V trimmed by 3 bases and J by 4 bases, 5 bases remained unmatched. The CDR3 region has the DNA TGTGCCAGCAGCGGCCGGGACAGGGTTTACGAGCAGTACTTC. Translated: CASSGRDRVYEQYF.

This chain uses TRBV5-4 with TRBJ2-2, with 8 bases that match TRBD1. After removal of 4 bases from V and 2 bases from J, the junction contained 7 bases not matched to a gene. Per germline, CDR1 SGHNT and CDR2 YYREEE (reference sequence). This CDR3 contains 16 residues. The CDR3: CASSKVQGGNTGELFF. The CDR3 nucleotides are TGTGCCAGCAGCAAAGTACAGGGGGGTAACACCGGGGAGCTGTTTTTT.

The chain couples TRBV5-1 to TRBJ2-7, with TRBD2 identical over 7 bases. J was trimmed by 5 bases and V by 0 bases; bases with no gene match: 17. CDR1 is SGHRS, CDR2 YFSETQ, per germline. The CDR3 has 18 residues. CDR3 sequence: CASSLAIQREGKRDEQYF. Here the CDR3 DNA reads TGCGCCAGCAGCTTGGCCATACAGAGGGAGGGTAAGCGGGACGAGCAGTACTTC.

V usage is TRBV27 and J usage is TRBJ2-7; D is ambiguous. Germline CDR1 MNHEY, CDR2 SMNVEV (reference sequence). The ends were cut back, 3 bases at V and 6 bases at J, with 9 bases in the middle. This CDR3 has 12 residues. CDR3 DNA sequence: TGTGCCAGCAGTTTTATGGGTGGCGAGCAGTACTTC. It encodes CASSFMGGEQYF.

J is TRBJ2-5 and V is TRBV7-9; 8 bases align to TRBD1. Germline CDR1 is SEHNR and CDR2 is FQNEAQ (reference sequence). The CDR3 length is 17 residues. J lost 2 bases, V lost 1 base, and 9 bases had no gene match. The CDR3 reads CASSLGAGGRKQETQYF. CDR3 coding DNA: TGTGCCAGCAGCTTAGGGGCAGGGGGCCGAAAACAAGAGACCCAGTACTTC. Combining the CDR3 with reference TRBV7-9 and TRBJ2-5 gives the whole variable domain DTGVSQNPRHKITKRGQNVTFRCDPISEHNRLYWYRQTLGQGPEFLTYFQNEAQLEKSRLLSDRFSAERPKGSFSTLEIQRTEQGDSAMYLCASSLGAGGRKQETQYFGPGTRLLVL.

This clone has just one count. J is TRBJ2-5 and V is TRBV29-1, with 8 positions matching TRBD1. Looked up from germline, CDR1 is SQVTM and CDR2 is ANQGSEA. The CDR3 has 13 residues. Trimming at V came to 8 bases and at J to 2 bases, leaving 7 bases not matched to a gene. Here the CDR3 reads CSTRGPEQETQYF. The CDR3 region has the DNA TGCAGCACCAGGGGGCCGGAACAAGAGACCCAGTACTTC.

This chain connects TRBV2 to TRBJ1-2; D may be TRBD1 (5 bases). The length of the CDR3 is 13 residues. Trimming pared 1 base from V and 5 bases from J, leaving 8 bases between. CDR1 is SNHLY, CDR2 FYNNEI, per germline. The chain's CDR3 is CASSEGQLYGYTF. The CDR3 DNA sequence: TGTGCCAGCAGTGAAGGACAGCTATATGGCTACACCTTC.

The V gene is TRBV7-9, the J gene TRBJ2-5, with TRBD2 identical over 7 bases. CDR1 is SEHNR, CDR2 FQNEAQ, per germline (reference sequence). The CDR3 is 15 amino acids. The ends lost 0 bases at V and 2 bases at J; junction bases unmatched: 3. DNA for the CDR3: TGTGCCAGCAGCTTAGCCAGTAGCGGGCAAGAGACCCAGTACTTC. Its protein is CASSLASSGQETQYF.

V gene TRBV11-1 combines with J gene TRBJ2-3; TRBD2 aligns across 10 bases. Germline V CDR1 and CDR2: SGHAT, FQDESV (reference sequence). Trimming at V came to 5 bases and at J to 3 bases, leaving 8 bases not matched to a gene. The CDR3 consists of 16 residues. CDR3 sequence reads: CASSIRTSGWTDTQYF. Here the CDR3 DNA reads TGTGCCAGCAGCATTCGGACTAGCGGATGGACAGATACGCAGTATTTT.

The chain has TRBV7-9 and TRBJ2-5, with TRBD2 matching over 12 bases. Per germline, CDR1 SEHNR and CDR2 FQNEAQ (reference sequence). Germline trimming cut 5 bases from V and 1 base from J; bases unmatched to any gene: 5. This CDR3 has 16 residues. This CDR3 is CASSPRTSGIQETQYF. The CDR3 nucleotides read TGTGCCAGCAGCCCACGGACTAGCGGGATCCAAGAGACCCAGTACTTC. Full variable domain (outside the CDR3, taken from reference TRBV7-9 and TRBJ2-5): DTGVSQNPRHKITKRGQNVTFRCDPISEHNRLYWYRQTLGQGPEFLTYFQNEAQLEKSRLLSDRFSAERPKGSFSTLEIQRTEQGDSAMYLCASSPRTSGIQETQYFGPGTRLLVL.

This clone showed up just a few times. Within the sample, other DNA sequences also encode this same CDR3. The rearrangement links TRBV27 to TRBJ1-5; D ambiguous. The CDR3 runs 14 residues. Germline CDR1 and CDR2: MNHEY and SMNVEV (reference sequence). The ends were cut back, 3 bases at V and 1 base at J, with 7 bases in the middle. This CDR3 is CASSFSGSNQPQHF. The CDR3 region has the DNA TGTGCCAGCAGTTTCTCAGGAAGCAATCAGCCCCAGCATTTT.

The chain couples TRBV19 to TRBJ2-1; 14 bases fit TRBD2. The length of the CDR3 is 17 residues. V was pared by 4 bases and J by 9 bases, with 11 bases of the junction left unmatched. Germline lookup yields CDR1 LNHDA and CDR2 SQIVND (reference sequence). The CDR3, as DNA: TGTGCCAGTAGTACCCCAGGGACTAGCGGGAGATACGGTGAGCAGTTCTTC. It specifies CASSTPGTSGRYGEQFF.

The chain recombines TRBV4-1 with TRBJ2-4; D could derive from TRBD1 or TRBD2 (5 bases each). This CDR3 has 15 amino acids. V was clipped by 0 bases and J by 5 bases, with 11 bases between them. The germline CDR1 and CDR2 sequences are MGHRA and YSYEKL. CDR3 nucleotide sequence: TGCGCCAGCAGCCAAGACCCCGGGACCCAAAACATTCAGTACTTC. It encodes CASSQDPGTQNIQYF.

The V and J genes are TRBV11-2 and TRBJ2-1, with 11 bases matching TRBD2. CDR3 length: 16 residues. V lost 6 bases to trimming and J lost 0 bases; unmatched junction nucleotides: 4. Germline V gives CDR1 SGHAT, CDR2 FQNNGV. The CDR3 DNA sequence: TGTGCCAGCAGTTATACTAGCGGGAGCTCCTACAATGAGCAGTTCTTC. It yields the protein CASSYTSGSSYNEQFF.

V is TRBV5-6 and J is TRBJ1-2; 8 nucleotides agree with TRBD1. J was trimmed by 3 bases and V by 3 bases; bases with no gene match: 4. This CDR3 comprises 14 residues. Germline V gene sequence: CDR1 SGHDT, CDR2 YYEEEE. The CDR3 DNA reads TGTGCCAGCAGCTCGACAGGGGTGGACTATGGCTACACCTTC. Its translation: CASSSTGVDYGYTF.

The rearrangement links TRBV29-1 to TRBJ2-5, with TRBD1 as a possible D gene (5 bases). The CDR3 length is 15 residues. The germline V gene encodes CDR1 SQVTM and CDR2 ANQGSEA. Trimming took 2 bases from V and 0 from J, leaving 13 bases between them. The CDR3 DNA reads as TGCAGCGTTGAAAAAATGAAGGGGTACCAAGAGACCCAGTACTTC. It translates to CSVEKMKGYQETQYF.

V and J are TRBV5-4 and TRBJ2-1, with 7 bases fitting TRBD2. The CDR3 has 16 residues. The J segment lost 2 bases and the V segment lost 5 bases, leaving 10 bases of the junction unmatched. The germline CDR1 and CDR2 sequences are SGHNT and YYREEE (reference sequence). CDR3 DNA: TGTGCCAGCAGACCTACTAGCGACCGGCCCTACAATGAGCAGTTCTTC. It translates to CASRPTSDRPYNEQFF.

This sequence joins TRBV28 and TRBJ2-3; 9 bases fit TRBD2. Per the germline V gene, CDR1 is MDHEN and CDR2 is SYDVKM. V lost 5 bases, J lost 0 bases, and 9 bases stayed unmatched. This CDR3 is 17 amino acids long. CDR3 coding DNA: TGTGCCAGCAGTCTGGGGACTAGCCGCACTAGCACAGATACGCAGTATTTT. Translation: CASSLGTSRTSTDTQYF.

V and J are TRBV6-6 and TRBJ2-7; D remains ambiguous. This CDR3 is 14 amino acids long. The V end was cut by 2 bases, the J end by 3 bases, with 11 bases between. Germline CDR1 MNHNY, CDR2 SVGAGI (reference sequence). This CDR3 is CASSYIANFYEQYF. The CDR3 region has the DNA TGTGCCAGCAGTTACATAGCAAATTTCTACGAGCAGTACTTC.